The T cell receptor (beta chain) described here comes from a study of regulatory T cells in long-lasting Graves disease. Study context: Antithyroid drugs had been given to newly diagnosed Graves' patients for under 3 months.

This CDR3 has 15 residues. In germline, CDR1 is SQVTM, CDR2 ANQGSEA. J gave up 4 bases and V 1 base, and 6 bases lay outside the gene matches. The sample holds a few counts of this clonotype. Noted time point: newly diagnosed GD, antithyroid drugs for less than 3 months. PBMC-extracted RNA yielded the TCR library. The authors built TCR beta libraries using iRepertoire HTBI primers and Arm-PCR of CDR3 regions. TCRdb used MiXCR to reprocess the multiplex PCR reads, holding one entry per CDR3 protein. The table shows approximately 480,000 distinct CDR3 sequences, with 15% to 20% occurring only once. The sample was also reused in another study, on T cells in Graves' hyperthyroidism and ophthalmopathy. Turning to that study: Absence of ophthalmopathy progression within 18 months defined stable Graves' hyperthyroidism.

The V and J genes are TRBV29-1 and TRBJ1-3; TRBD1 matches 8 bases. This TCR came from a man aged 35-49 years with Graves disease. The source material was peripheral blood mononuclear cells (PBMCs), sampled at new diagnosis, from a patient treated with antithyroid drugs. CDR3 sequence (DNA): TGCAGCGTTGAAGCCAGGGGGCTTGACGGAAACACCATATATTTT. This codes for CSVEARGLDGNTIYF.